The T cell receptor beta chain under discussion was sequenced for a study of OX40 agonist ivuxolimab in advanced cancers. This clone was recorded once. The germline V gene encodes CDR1 SGDLS and CDR2 YYNGEE. V lost 0 bases, J lost 2 bases, and 2 bases stayed unmatched. The CDR3 loop spans 15 amino acids. The method was immunoSEQ multiplex PCR; TCRdb's version includes in-frame clones alone and lacks a portion of them. The table records tens of thousands of clones, 91% of them present only once. The clonotype comes from an adult with an advanced solid tumor such as melanoma, head and neck, liver or kidney cancer. The genes are TRBV9 and TRBJ2-1; 7 nucleotides agree with TRBD2. Sample: CD4+ or CD8+ T cells sorted from blood, taken in a trial of the OX40 agonist ivuxolimab. Here the CDR3 reads CASSVVAGAYNEQFF. Here the CDR3 DNA reads TGTGCCAGCAGCGTAGTCGCGGGGGCCTACAATGAGCAGTTCTTC.